The text below deals with one T cell receptor beta chain. Its target is unknown. This record comes from a study of cytomegalovirus exposure and HLA in healthy donors. The CDR3 runs 15 residues. Germline loops: CDR1 SGHRS, CDR2 YFSETQ. The ends were cut back, 0 bases at V and 10 bases at J, with 19 bases in the middle. Vbeta (60) and Jbeta (13) primers were used in the PCR. Profiled with immunoSEQ multiplex PCR; TCRdb holds only in-frame clones, not every one. There are over 150,000 clones in the sample; 80% to 90% occur only once, and 6.5% to 7.5% lies in the top ten. Study-wide findings and caveats: The study labeled fewer than 200 TCR beta chains cytomegalovirus-associated. As was reported, the HLA-A and HLA-B alleles of most subjects were accurately predicted from TCR beta sequences. A later analysis found most CMV-associated TCR beta chains apparently HLA-restricted.

Among the donors, all were healthy bone marrow donors. The genes are TRBV5-1 and TRBJ1-1; D is undetermined. This TCR came from a woman between 25 and 40 years old in good health and CMV-seropositive. The specimen was PBMCs. This chain's CDR3 is CASSLDYWTGRLAFF. In DNA form, the CDR3 reads TGCGCCAGCAGCTTGGACTATTGGACGGGAAGGTTAGCTTTCTTT.